The text below deals with one T cell receptor (beta chain). Antigen specificity is unknown. The study excluded patients with uncontrolled infection, other autoimmune disease, pregnancy or lactation. The sample belongs to a study of T cells in Graves' hyperthyroidism and ophthalmopathy. Amplification of TCR beta CDR3 regions used RNA as the template. First-round RT-PCR with HTBI primers amplified the TCR CDR3 region. MiXCR was run by TCRdb on the multiplex PCR reads, yielding one entry per CDR3 protein. The sample records 660,000 or so distinct CDR3 sequences, approximately 42% being singletons. Study-wide results and limits: Ophthalmopathy was predicted by the model a median of roughly 6.7 months ahead of onset.

The ends lost 4 bases at V and 4 bases at J; junction bases unmatched: 5. The CDR3 covers 15 residues. The germline V gene encodes CDR1 LNHDA and CDR2 SQIVND (reference sequence). This TCR derives from an adult man with Graves' disease, either hyperthyroidism or ophthalmopathy (not recorded which). The specimen was peripheral blood or thyroid tissue (not recorded which). The gene calls are TRBV19 and TRBJ2-2; 8 nucleotides line up with TRBD1. This CDR3 is CASSTYTGGTGELFF. The CDR3 DNA reads as TGTGCCAGTAGTACTTACACAGGGGGCACCGGGGAGCTGTTTTTT. The full variable domain, with the rest looked up from reference TRBV19 and TRBJ2-2, is DGGITQSPKYLFRKEGQNVTLSCEQNLNHDAMYWYRQDPGQGLRLIYYSQIVNDFQKGDIAEGYSVSREKKESFPLTVTSAQKNPTAFYLCASSTYTGGTGELFFGEGSRLTVL.